A selection of T cell receptor beta chains follows, all from one sample in a study of Tregs in tolerant kidney transplant recipients. Some clones are missing from TCRdb's copy, which holds only in-frame ones; the method was immunoSEQ multiplex PCR. The table includes 110,000 or so clones, about 91% detected once. The sequenced sample was CD4+ T cells from blood. The receptors were gathered from a human donor in good health. The CDR3 runs from the conserved cysteine through the conserved F or W. D genes are given only for firm matches. Not every row has a clone size; where given, it reads once, few, many or a size class.

clone size: -; J gene: TRBJ2-2; D gene: TRBD2; V gene: TRBV7-9; CDR3 DNA: TGTGCCAGCAGCTTCTTGAAAGGCGGGAGCTACGGGGAGCTGTTTTTT; CDR3 protein: CASSFLKGGSYGELFF
clone size: -; J gene: TRBJ1-5; D gene: -; V gene: TRBV29-1; CDR3 DNA: TGCAGCGTCTCAACAGGACATAGCAATCAGCCCCAGCATTTT; CDR3 protein: CSVSTGHSNQPQHF
clone size: -; J gene: TRBJ2-2; D gene: -; V gene: TRBV14; CDR3 DNA: TGTGCCAGCAGCCCCGACCTATACACCGGGGAGCTGTTTTTT; CDR3 protein: CASSPDLYTGELFF
clone size: -; J gene: TRBJ1-3; D gene: -; V gene: TRBV5-3; CDR3 DNA: TGTGCCAGAAGCTTGCCCCCCCCGGAGATCGGAAACACCATATATTTT; CDR3 protein: CARSLPPPEIGNTIYF
clone size: -; J gene: TRBJ2-7; D gene: -; V gene: TRBV9; CDR3 DNA: TGTGCCAGCAGCGTAGGACGAGGGCCCTACGAGCAGTACTTC; CDR3 protein: CASSVGRGPYEQYF
clone size: -; J gene: TRBJ2-1; D gene: TRBD2; V gene: TRBV19; CDR3 DNA: TGTGCCAGTAGTAGCGGGAGGTCCTACAATGAGCAGTTCTTC; CDR3 protein: CASSSGRSYNEQFF
clone size: -; J gene: TRBJ2-7; D gene: TRBD1; V gene: TRBV4-1; CDR3 DNA: TGCGCCAGCAGCCAACAAAGTTTGACAGGGTTGCAGGTCTACGAGCAGTACTTC; CDR3 protein: CASSQQSLTGLQVYEQYF
clone size: -; J gene: TRBJ1-1; D gene: -; V gene: TRBV27; CDR3 DNA: TGTGCCAGCAGCACTACAGGGTATCGGGTGAACACTGAAGCTTTCTTT; CDR3 protein: CASSTTGYRVNTEAFF
clone size: -; J gene: TRBJ1-2; D gene: -; V gene: TRBV7-2; CDR3 DNA: TGTGCCAGCAGCTTAGAGGTTAACTATGGCTACACCTTC; CDR3 protein: CASSLEVNYGYTF
clone size: -; J gene: TRBJ2-3; D gene: -; V gene: TRBV15; CDR3 DNA: TGTGCCACCAGCAGAGATTTTGACAGGCTTCAGTATTTT; CDR3 protein: CATSRDFDRLQYF
clone size: -; J gene: TRBJ2-1; D gene: -; V gene: TRBV9; CDR3 DNA: TGTGCCAGCAGCGTAGACCCGGGCGGGGAGCAGTTCTTC; CDR3 protein: CASSVDPGGEQFF
clone size: -; J gene: TRBJ1-2; D gene: -; V gene: TRBV29-1; CDR3 DNA: TGCAGCGGTGCCCTCCCCCTCGGTGCGGACTATGGCTACACCTTC; CDR3 protein: CSGALPLGADYGYTF
clone size: few; J gene: TRBJ1-5; D gene: -; V gene: TRBV2; CDR3 DNA: TGTGCCAGCAGCCCCCCGGGGGCCCAGCCCCAGCATTTT; CDR3 protein: CASSPPGAQPQHF
clone size: -; J gene: TRBJ1-2; D gene: TRBD1; V gene: TRBV18; CDR3 DNA: TGTGCCAGCTCACCTACGCGCGCCGGGACAGGGCCTAACTATGGCTACACCTTC; CDR3 protein: CASSPTRAGTGPNYGYTF
clone size: -; J gene: TRBJ2-1; D gene: TRBD2; V gene: TRBV6-1; CDR3 DNA: TGTGCCAGCAGTGACGGAAGGGTAGCGGGGGGGCTAGGAACCAATGAGCAGTTCTTC; CDR3 protein: CASSDGRVAGGLGTNEQFF
clone size: -; J gene: TRBJ2-3; D gene: TRBD1; V gene: TRBV2; CDR3 DNA: TGTGCCAGCAGCGACAGGGATCGAACAGATACGCAGTATTTT; CDR3 protein: CASSDRDRTDTQYF
clone size: -; J gene: TRBJ2-7; D gene: TRBD1; V gene: TRBV5-4; CDR3 DNA: TGTGCCAGCAGCCGGGGACAGGGGGATCGCGAGCAGTACTTC; CDR3 protein: CASSRGQGDREQYF
clone size: -; J gene: TRBJ2-7; D gene: -; V gene: TRBV19; CDR3 DNA: TGTGCCAGTAGTTCTCAGGGGAACGACGAGCAGTACTTC; CDR3 protein: CASSSQGNDEQYF
clone size: -; J gene: TRBJ2-7; D gene: TRBD1; V gene: TRBV18; CDR3 DNA: TGTGCCAGCTCACCACCTCGGGACAGCAGCATACGAAGTACGTGGGAGCAGTACTTC; CDR3 protein: CASSPPRDSSIRSTWEQYF
clone size: -; J gene: TRBJ1-2; D gene: TRBD1; V gene: TRBV18; CDR3 DNA: TGTGCCACCAAGGGGGACAGGGGCCCTCGGGAGGGCTACACCTTC; CDR3 protein: CATKGDRGPREGYTF
clone size: -; J gene: TRBJ1-1; D gene: -; V gene: TRBV5-1; CDR3 DNA: TGCGCCAGCAGCTTCCCGGACGGACGGGCTGAAGCTTTCTTT; CDR3 protein: CASSFPDGRAEAFF
clone size: -; J gene: TRBJ2-7; D gene: TRBD1; V gene: TRBV19; CDR3 DNA: TGTGCCAGTAGTATAGGAGGGACAGGGGGCGAGCAGTACTTC; CDR3 protein: CASSIGGTGGEQYF
clone size: -; J gene: TRBJ2-5; D gene: -; V gene: TRBV11-3; CDR3 DNA: TGTGCCAGCAGCTTAAATGGGGCGGGGGAGACCCAGTACTTC; CDR3 protein: CASSLNGAGETQYF
clone size: -; J gene: TRBJ1-3; D gene: -; V gene: TRBV19; CDR3 DNA: TGTGCCAGCAGGCCCACCCACTCTGGAAACACCATATATTTT; CDR3 protein: CASRPTHSGNTIYF
clone size: -; J gene: TRBJ1-5; D gene: TRBD1; V gene: TRBV2; CDR3 DNA: TGTGCCAGCAAGTCGCGACAGGGCTCGAGTCAGCCCCAGCATTTT; CDR3 protein: CASKSRQGSSQPQHF
clone size: -; J gene: TRBJ2-3; D gene: TRBD2; V gene: TRBV7-8; CDR3 DNA: TGTGCCAGCAGCATCCTTAGCGGGCCGGGCACAGATACGCAGTATTTT; CDR3 protein: CASSILSGPGTDTQYF